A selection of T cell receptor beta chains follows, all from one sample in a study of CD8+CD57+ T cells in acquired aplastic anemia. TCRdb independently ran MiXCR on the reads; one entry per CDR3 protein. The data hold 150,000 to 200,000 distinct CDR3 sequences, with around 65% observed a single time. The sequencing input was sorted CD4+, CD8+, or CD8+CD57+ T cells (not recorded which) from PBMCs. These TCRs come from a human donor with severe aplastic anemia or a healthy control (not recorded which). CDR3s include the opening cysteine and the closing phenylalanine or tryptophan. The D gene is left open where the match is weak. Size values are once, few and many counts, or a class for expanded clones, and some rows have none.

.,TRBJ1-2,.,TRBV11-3,TGTGCCAGCAGCCGACAGGCCGGCTACACCTTC,CASSRQAGYTF
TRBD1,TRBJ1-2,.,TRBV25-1,TGTGCCAGCAGCCGGGACAGGGGGGAGAGCTATGGCTACACCTTC,CASSRDRGESYGYTF
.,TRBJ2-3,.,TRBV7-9,TGTGCCAGCAGCGTAGGGTTCCTGGACAGCACAGATACGCAGTATTTT,CASSVGFLDSTDTQYF
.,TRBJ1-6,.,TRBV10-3,TGTGCCATCAGTGAGTCGACGAATTCACCCCTCCACTTT,CAISESTNSPLHF
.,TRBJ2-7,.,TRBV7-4,TGTGCCAGCAGCGTGGGACCTACCCTCTACGAGCAGTACTTC,CASSVGPTLYEQYF
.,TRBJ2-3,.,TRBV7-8,TGTGCCAGCAGCGACGGAGGGGGCACAGATACGCAGTATTTT,CASSDGGGTDTQYF
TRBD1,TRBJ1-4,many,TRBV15,TGTGCCACCAGCAGCAGACAGGGGGATGAAAAACTGTTTTTT,CATSSRQGDEKLFF
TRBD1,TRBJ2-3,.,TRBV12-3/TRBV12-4,TGTGCCAGCAGGACCACCGGGACAGGTTCAGATACGCAGTATTTT,CASRTTGTGSDTQYF
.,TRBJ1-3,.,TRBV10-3,TGTGCCATCAGTGGTAGCTCGAGCTCTGGAAACACCATATATTTT,CAISGSSSSGNTIYF
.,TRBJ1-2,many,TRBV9,TGTGCCAGCAGCCCCAGCCCCACGGATGGCTACACCTTC,CASSPSPTDGYTF
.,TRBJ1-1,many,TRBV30,TGTGCCTGGAGAGGGAAGGGGAACACTGAAGCTTTCTTT,CAWRGKGNTEAFF
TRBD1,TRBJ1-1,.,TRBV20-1,TGCAGTGCTATATTAGCAGGGGGCCGAAGTACTGAAGCTTTCTTT,CSAILAGGRSTEAFF
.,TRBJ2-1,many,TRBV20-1,TGCAGTGCTAGAGATATAGCTAGCTCCTACAATGAGCAGTTCTTC,CSARDIASSYNEQFF
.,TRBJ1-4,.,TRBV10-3,TGTGCCATCAGTAACGGGGGGGATGGAAAACTGTTTTTT,CAISNGGDGKLFF
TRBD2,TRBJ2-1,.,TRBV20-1,TGCAGGATGGAGAGCGGGGGGGCAATCAATGAGCAGTTCTTC,CRMESGGAINEQFF
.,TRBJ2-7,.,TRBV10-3,TGTGCCATCAGTGATCCCGGTACCTACGAGCAGTACTTC,CAISDPGTYEQYF
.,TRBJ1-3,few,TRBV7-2,TGTGCCAGCAGCTTATCTCAGGGAAACACCATATATTTT,CASSLSQGNTIYF
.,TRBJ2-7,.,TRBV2,TGTGCCGGCAGTCCCGGGCTATACGAGCAGTACTTC,CAGSPGLYEQYF
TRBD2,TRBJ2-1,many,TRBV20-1,TGCAGTGCTCCAAGGGCCGGGACTAGCAGCGATGAGCAGTTCTTC,CSAPRAGTSSDEQFF
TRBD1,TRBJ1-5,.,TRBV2,TGTGCCAGCAGTGTGGGACAGGATAGCAATCAGCCCCAGCATTTT,CASSVGQDSNQPQHF
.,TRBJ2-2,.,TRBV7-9,TGTGCCAGCACCGCCCCCATACAGGGAACTAGGAACACCGGGGAGCTGTTTTTT,CASTAPIQGTRNTGELFF
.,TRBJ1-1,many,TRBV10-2,TGCGCCAGCAGTGAGTCACAAGTGAACACTGAAGCTTTCTTT,CASSESQVNTEAFF